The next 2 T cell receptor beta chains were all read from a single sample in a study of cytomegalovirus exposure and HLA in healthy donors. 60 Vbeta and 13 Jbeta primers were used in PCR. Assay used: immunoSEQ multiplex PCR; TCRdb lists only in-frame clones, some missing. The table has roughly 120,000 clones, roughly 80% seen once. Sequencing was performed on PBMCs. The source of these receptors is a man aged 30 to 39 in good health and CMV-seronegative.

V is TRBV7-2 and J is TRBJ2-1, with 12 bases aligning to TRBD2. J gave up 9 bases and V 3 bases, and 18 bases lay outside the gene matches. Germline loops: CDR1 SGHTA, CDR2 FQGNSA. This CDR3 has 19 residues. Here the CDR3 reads CASSFTAITGTSGLAEQFF. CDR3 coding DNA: TGTGCCAGCAGCTTTACCGCCATCACCGGGACTAGCGGGTTAGCTGAGCAGTTCTTC.

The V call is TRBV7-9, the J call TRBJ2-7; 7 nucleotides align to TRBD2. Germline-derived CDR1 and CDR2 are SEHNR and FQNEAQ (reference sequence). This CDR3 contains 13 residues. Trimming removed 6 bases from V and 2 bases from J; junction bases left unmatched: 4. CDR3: CASRSGGAYEQYF. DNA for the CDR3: TGTGCCAGCAGATCGGGGGGAGCCTACGAGCAGTACTTC. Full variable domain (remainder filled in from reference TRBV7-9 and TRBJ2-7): DTGVSQNPRHKITKRGQNVTFRCDPISEHNRLYWYRQTLGQGPEFLTYFQNEAQLEKSRLLSDRFSAERPKGSFSTLEIQRTEQGDSAMYLCASRSGGAYEQYFGPGTRLTVT.